The clone carrying this T cell receptor (beta chain) was seen only once. This entry is derived from a study of technical replicates of blood from a few donors. Sequencing used immunoSEQ multiplex PCR; TCRdb keeps in-frame clones, though not all of them. The sample has approximately 52,000 clones, around 84% seen once. Germline CDR1 SGHNT, CDR2 YENEEA. The CDR3 contains 16 residues. The ends lost 0 bases at V and 10 bases at J; junction bases unmatched: 12. The sample comprised PBMCs. The gene calls are TRBV11-3 and TRBJ2-1; 7 bases fit TRBD1. The clonotype comes from a human donor in good health. Some clones in this sample may be carry-over from other donors' samples. CDR3 amino acids: CASSLDGTVDGREQFF. The CDR3 bases are TGTGCCAGCAGCTTAGACGGGACAGTAGATGGTCGGGAGCAGTTCTTC. Using reference TRBV11-3 and TRBJ2-1 for the parts outside the CDR3, the full variable domain is EAGVVQSPRYKIIEKKQPVAFWCNPISGHNTLYWYLQNLGQGPELLIRYENEEAVDDSQLPKDRFSAERLKGVDSTLKIQPAELGDSAVYLCASSLDGTVDGREQFFGPGTRLTVL.